One and the same sample provided the 8 T cell receptor beta chains below, sequenced in a study of T cells in Graves' hyperthyroidism and ophthalmopathy. Researchers took RNA transcripts and amplified the TCR beta CDR3 regions from them. The HTBI primer set was used in a first-round RT-PCR of the TCR CDR3. TCRdb re-derived calls from the multiplex PCR reads in MiXCR, one entry per CDR3 protein. The sample yields about 560,000 distinct CDR3 sequences, approximately 15% seen once. The sequenced sample consisted of blood. These receptors came from a woman between 18 and 29 years old with Graves' hyperthyroidism.

Regarding this clonotype: A much larger clone lies a single base off, so this may be a read error. This chain links TRBV28 with TRBJ1-2; D is perhaps TRBD1 (6 bases). V was clipped by 5 bases and J by 6 bases, with 22 bases between them. The CDR3 contains 16 residues. Germline CDR1 is MDHEN and CDR2 is SYDVKM. CDR3 sequence reads: CASSKTRRTVLDGYTF. The DNA of the CDR3 is TGTGCCAGCAGTAAAACTAGAAGGACAGTCTTGGATGGCTACACCTTC.

The V and J genes are TRBV24-1 and TRBJ2-1; weak D call: TRBD2 (5 bases). CDR3 length: 14 residues. The germline CDR1 and CDR2 sequences are KGHDR and SFDVKD. Trimming pared 5 bases from V and 4 bases from J, leaving 11 bases between. CDR3 sequence: CATSGDGRYNEQFF. As DNA, the CDR3 is TGTGCCACCAGTGGGGATGGGAGATACAATGAGCAGTTCTTC.

This clonotype was recorded at least ten times. This chain uses TRBV3-1 with TRBJ1-6, with D tentatively TRBD1 (5 bases). The CDR3 consists of 15 residues. V lost 4 bases, J lost 2 bases, and 9 bases lay in between. From germline, CDR1 is LGHDT and CDR2 YNNKEL (reference sequence). The CDR3 sequence: CASSPEGTYNSPLHF. The CDR3 nucleotides are TGTGCCAGCAGCCCAGAGGGGACCTATAATTCACCCCTCCACTTT.

As regards this clonotype: A much more abundant neighbour one base away suggests this may be a read error. The chain carries TRBV6-5 and TRBJ2-5, with TRBD2 identical over 7 bases. Germline V gene data show CDR1 as MNHEY and CDR2 as SVGAGI. The CDR3 has 15 residues. In DNA form, the CDR3 reads TGTGCCAGCAGTTACTCGGCTAGCGGAGAAGAGACCCAGCACTTC. This sequence encodes CASSYSASGEETQHF.

A few counts support this clonotype. The chain couples TRBV2 to TRBJ1-5; no clear D gene. V was shortened by 6 bases and J by 0 bases, with 9 bases between the two germline ends. From germline, CDR1 is SNHLY and CDR2 FYNNEI. The CDR3 covers 14 residues. Here the CDR3 reads CASRAVYSNQPQHF. As DNA, the CDR3 is TGTGCCAGCAGGGCAGTTTATAGCAATCAGCCCCAGCATTTT.

This clonotype was seen at least ten times. The chain combines TRBV6-1 with TRBJ2-7; 12 bases agree with TRBD2. V was pared by 5 bases and J by 1 base, with 3 bases of the junction left unmatched. Germline V gene lookup returns CDR1 MNHNS and CDR2 SASEGT. The CDR3 length is 15 residues. CDR3 amino acids: CASSPLAGGSYEQYF. The CDR3 region has the DNA TGTGCCAGCAGTCCCCTAGCGGGAGGGTCCTACGAGCAGTACTTC.

This clonotype showed up many times. The chain is built from TRBV29-1 and TRBJ2-1; 8 nucleotides line up with TRBD2. CDR1 is SQVTM, CDR2 ANQGSEA, per germline. This CDR3 is built from 14 residues. The V segment lost 3 bases and the J segment 2 bases; nucleotides outside the gene matches: 3. The CDR3 loop is CSVDPAGAYNEQFF. CDR3 sequence (DNA): TGCAGCGTTGATCCAGCGGGAGCCTACAATGAGCAGTTCTTC.

A note on this clonotype: A read error may be the cause here, since a much bigger clone is one base away. The chain recombines TRBV12-3 or TRBV12-4 with TRBJ2-1; 9 bases align to TRBD2. This CDR3 spans 14 amino acids. The CDR3 bases are TGTGCCACACAGCGGGGGGCGCATTACAATGAGCAGCTCTTC. This sequence encodes CATQRGAHYNEQLF.